A single sample is the source of the 10 T cell receptor beta chains below, sequenced in a study of vaccination effects on CD4 cells after COVID-19. These TCRs are of unknown antigen specificity. Libraries were prepared by immunoSEQ multiplex PCR; TCRdb keeps only in-frame clonotypes and omits some of them. The data contain tens of thousands of clones, about 74% of them singletons. ViraFEST used viral peptide pools to expand antigen-specific CD4+ T cells before sequencing. Following culture for approximately ten days, CD4+ T cells were isolated. Nucleocapsid antibodies were negative in the vaccine recipients, who had never had SARS-CoV-2 infection. Sequenced here: CD4+ T cells from PBMCs cultured with SARS-CoV-2 spike peptides, sampled before COVID-19 vaccination. These receptors were obtained from a human donor who received a COVID-19 vaccine.

The chain combines TRBV15 with TRBJ2-7; D is perhaps TRBD1 or TRBD2 (5 bases each). From germline, CDR1 is LNHNV and CDR2 YYDKDF (reference sequence). The CDR3 totals 12 residues. V was shortened by 5 bases and J by 9 bases, with 14 bases between the two germline ends. CDR3 protein: CATSEGPYRQYF. CDR3 sequence (DNA): TGTGCCACCAGCGAGGGGCCGTACCGGCAGTACTTC.

This chain uses TRBV24-1 with TRBJ1-2, with TRBD1 as a possible D gene (5 bases). This CDR3 has 12 residues. Germline values: CDR1 KGHDR, CDR2 SFDVKD. The V end lost 5 bases, the J end lost 3 bases, and 6 bases lay between the germline ends. Here the CDR3 reads CATSAGDYGYTF. DNA for the CDR3: TGTGCCACCAGTGCGGGGGACTATGGCTACACCTTC.

The chain is built from TRBV3-1 (or the pseudogene TRBV3-2) and TRBJ1-1; a weak D match, TRBD1 (6 bases). The CDR3 totals 15 residues. CDR1 is LGHDT and CDR2 is YNNKEL in the germline V gene (reference sequence). V lost 0 bases and J 7 bases, leaving 15 bases between the germline ends. CDR3 in DNA: TGTGCCAGCAGCCAAGAGGGGGCGGGGACCCGTGAAGCTTTCTTT. Protein: CASSQEGAGTREAFF.

This clone was seen a handful of times. V is TRBV28 and J is TRBJ2-7; a possible D gene is TRBD2 (5 bases). The CDR3 contains 13 residues. Trimming left V 6 bases short and J 2 bases short, with 11 bases between. Germline loops: CDR1 MDHEN, CDR2 SYDVKM. The CDR3 protein is CASRTLGAYEQYF. The DNA of the CDR3 is TGTGCCAGCAGGACTCTGGGAGCCTACGAGCAGTACTTC.

The rearrangement links TRBV25-1 to TRBJ2-1, with 7 bases matching TRBD2. Per the germline V gene, CDR1 is MGHDK and CDR2 is SYGVNS. This CDR3 is 13 amino acids long. V dropped 4 bases and J dropped 7; count of bases not matched to a gene: 4. CDR3 residues: CASSVSGTNEQFF. CDR3 in DNA: TGTGCCAGCAGTGTAAGCGGGACGAATGAGCAGTTCTTC.

This chain connects TRBV6-5 to TRBJ2-5, with D hard to call. Per the germline V gene, CDR1 is MNHEY and CDR2 is SVGAGI. The CDR3 runs 15 residues. Trimming cost V 0 bases and J 0 bases, with 8 bases left between them. CDR3 DNA: TGTGCCAGCAGTTACTCGTGGTTAAACCAAGAGACCCAGTACTTC. Encoded protein: CASSYSWLNQETQYF.

V usage is TRBV4-1 and J usage is TRBJ1-1; 7 bases match TRBD1. The CDR3 consists of 13 residues. Germline V CDR1 and CDR2: MGHRA, YSYEKL. The V gene end was trimmed by 5 bases and the J gene end by 6 bases; junction bases not matched to a gene: 6. CDR3 sequence (DNA): TGCGCCAGCAGCAAAGGACAGGTGTCTGAAGCTTTCTTT. Translation gives CASSKGQVSEAFF.

The CDR3 DNA reads TGTGCCAGCAGTTTCGACTACGAGCAGTACTTC. This sequence encodes CASSFDYEQYF. The J gene is TRBJ2-7, the V gene TRBV5-6; the D is unclear. The CDR3 has 11 residues. V was pared by 5 bases and J by 3 bases, with 6 bases between. CDR1 is SGHDT, CDR2 YYEEEE, per germline.

The genes are TRBV28 and TRBJ2-7; tentative D call: TRBD2 (6 bases). Germline CDR1 reads MDHEN; CDR2 reads SYDVKM. The germline V and J ends were trimmed by 1 base and 12 bases, with 16 bases remaining between them. The CDR3 has 13 amino acids. The CDR3 sequence is CASSLFTSKGMYF. In nucleotides, the CDR3 is TGTGCCAGCAGTTTATTCACTAGCAAAGGCATGTACTTC. The full variable domain, its missing parts supplied by reference TRBV28 and TRBJ2-7, is DVKVTQSSRYLVKRTGEKVFLECVQDMDHENMFWYRQDPGLGLRLIYFSYDVKMKEKGDIPEGYSVSREKKERFSLILESASTNQTSMYLCASSLFTSKGMYFGPGTRLTVT.

J is TRBJ2-5 and V is TRBV3-1 (or the pseudogene TRBV3-2); 10 positions match TRBD2. Germline V gives CDR1 LGHDT, CDR2 YNNKEL (reference sequence). V gave up 2 bases and J gave up 5 bases; unmatched junction bases: 2. The CDR3 has 14 amino acids. CDR3 residues: CASSQPAGGETQYF. The CDR3 DNA reads TGTGCCAGCAGCCAACCAGCGGGAGGGGAGACCCAGTACTTC.